The present entry profiles one TCR beta chain with its context. The antigen is unknown. This entry is derived from a study of OX40 agonist ivuxolimab in advanced cancers. Study-wide results and limits: The investigators did not determine what antigen specificity the expanded peripheral T cells had. Partial responders dosed at 0.1-3.0 mg/kg displayed clonal expansion ranking among the lowest. CD4+ and CD8+ T cells in blood underwent clonal expansion by week 6 at 0.1 to 3.0 mg/kg.

The investigators sampled blood at baseline, at cycle 4 day 1, and at cycle 7 day 1. The germline V gene has CDR1 LGHNT and CDR2 FRNRAP. The germline V and J ends were trimmed by 6 bases and 3 bases, with 11 bases remaining between them. There are 13 residues in the CDR3. The method was immunoSEQ multiplex PCR; TCRdb's version includes in-frame clones alone and lacks a portion of them. The data show 60,000 to 75,000 clones, around 82% seen once. The source is an adult with an advanced solid tumor such as melanoma, head and neck, liver or kidney cancer. The material was CD4+ or CD8+ T cells sorted from blood, obtained in a trial of the OX40 agonist ivuxolimab. The chain recombines TRBV12-5 with TRBJ1-1, with D possibly being TRBD1 (5 bases). The chain's CDR3 is CASGSRGDTEAFF. As DNA, the CDR3 is TGTGCTAGTGGAAGTCGGGGGGACACTGAAGCTTTCTTT.